One and the same sample provided the 26 T cell receptor beta chains below, sequenced in a study of cytomegalovirus exposure and HLA in healthy donors. Use of 60 Vbeta and 13 Jbeta primers characterized the PCR. Repertoires were generated with immunoSEQ multiplex PCR, while TCRdb's copy carries only in-frame clones and drops some. The sample records 150,000 or so clones, 60% to 85% being singletons. Sequenced input: PBMCs. These receptors all stem from a woman between 40 and 50 years old in good health and CMV-seronegative.

The chain has TRBV5-1 and TRBJ2-7; no definite D call. The V gene lost 0 bases and the J gene lost 2 bases, with 9 bases spanning the gap. The CDR3 loop spans 14 amino acids. Germline assignment: CDR1 SGHRS and CDR2 YFSETQ. For the CDR3, the DNA is TGCGCCAGCAGCTTGGCCTCACAGACCTACGAGCAGTACTTC. Protein: CASSLASQTYEQYF.

The J gene is TRBJ1-1, the V gene TRBV5-4; 7 bases agree with TRBD1. Germline CDR1 SGHNT, CDR2 YYREEE (reference sequence). The J segment lost 0 bases and the V segment lost 1 base, leaving 3 bases of the junction unmatched. There are 15 residues in the CDR3. In DNA, the CDR3 is TGTGCCAGCAGCTTGACAGGGGTCATGAACACTGAAGCTTTCTTT. Its translation is CASSLTGVMNTEAFF.

The gene calls are TRBV5-8 and TRBJ1-2, with 8 bases aligning to TRBD1. CDR1 is SGHTS and CDR2 is YDEGEE in the germline V gene. This CDR3 region has 13 residues. V dropped 5 bases and J dropped 3; count of bases not matched to a gene: 3. For the CDR3, the DNA is TGTGCCAGCAGGCCGACAGGGGACTATGGCTACACCTTC. Protein: CASRPTGDYGYTF.

In its sample, this clone was seen a few times. V and J are TRBV30 and TRBJ1-1; D ambiguous. The CDR3 covers 12 residues. V was shortened by 0 bases and J by 3 bases, with 5 bases between the two germline ends. Germline values: CDR1 GTSNPN, CDR2 SVGIG (reference sequence). Written as DNA, the CDR3 is TGTGCCTGGAGTGTTATAGACACTGAAGCTTTCTTT. Its protein is CAWSVIDTEAFF. Full variable domain (rest looked up from reference TRBV30 and TRBJ1-1): SQTIHQWPATLVQPVGSPLSLECTVEGTSNPNLYWYRQAAGRGLQLLFYSVGIGQISSEVPQNLSASRPQDRQFILSSKKLLLSDSGFYLCAWSVIDTEAFFGQGTRLTVV.

This chain connects TRBV29-1 to TRBJ2-2; TRBD1 matches at 10 bases. Trimming removed 6 bases from V and 4 bases from J; junction bases left unmatched: 2. Germline CDR1 is SQVTM and CDR2 is ANQGSEA. The CDR3 runs 13 residues. The CDR3 DNA follows: TGCAGCGTGAGGACAGGGGGCACCGGGGAGCTGTTTTTT. Translated, it gives CSVRTGGTGELFF.

The rearrangement links TRBV7-2 to TRBJ2-6; weak D call: TRBD1 (5 bases). Germline V lookup: CDR1 SGHTA, CDR2 FQGNSA. V lost 2 bases and J 3 bases, leaving 11 bases between the germline ends. The CDR3 totals 16 residues. The CDR3 bases are TGTGCCAGCAGCTTACAGGGTGTGTATGGGGCCAACGTCCTGACTTTC. Protein sequence: CASSLQGVYGANVLTF.

V gene TRBV9 combines with J gene TRBJ2-5; D may be TRBD1 (6 bases). The V end lost 0 bases, the J end lost 2 bases, and 11 bases lay between the germline ends. The CDR3 loop spans 15 amino acids. Germline V gene sequence: CDR1 SGDLS, CDR2 YYNGEE. The CDR3 region has the DNA TGTGCCAGCAGCGTAGGGGGGACAACTCAAGAGACCCAGTACTTC. It specifies CASSVGGTTQETQYF.

The rearrangement uses TRBV2 and TRBJ2-6, with a possible D match to TRBD1 (5 bases). The CDR3 consists of 15 residues. Trimming cost V 5 bases and J 0 bases, with 8 bases left between them. Per germline, CDR1 SNHLY and CDR2 FYNNEI. CDR3 nucleotide sequence: TGTGCCAGCAGTCGACAGAGCTCTGGGGCCAACGTCCTGACTTTC. Amino acids: CASSRQSSGANVLTF.

The V call is TRBV11-2, the J call TRBJ1-3; TRBD1 might be the D (5 bases). Trimming pared 8 bases from V and 0 bases from J, leaving 14 bases between. This CDR3 region has 15 residues. Germline assignment: CDR1 SGHAT and CDR2 FQNNGV. CDR3 nucleotides: TGTGCCAGCGCCTCCGGACATCCCTCTGGAAACACCATATATTTT. Protein product: CASASGHPSGNTIYF.

This clone was seen more than once but under ten times. The rearrangement uses TRBV2 and TRBJ1-2; TRBD1 aligns across 10 bases. Germline assignment: CDR1 SNHLY and CDR2 FYNNEI. The CDR3 is 14 residues long. Trimming removed 9 bases from V and 8 bases from J; junction bases left unmatched: 12. The DNA for the CDR3 is TGTGCCAGTACCCCGGAAGGACAGGGGGTGGGCTACACCTTC. It translates to CASTPEGQGVGYTF.

This rearrangement joins TRBV7-9 to TRBJ2-5; a weak D match, TRBD2 (6 bases). Trimming cost V 6 bases and J 5 bases, with 10 bases left between them. The V gene's germline CDR1 is SEHNR and CDR2 FQNEAQ (reference sequence). This CDR3 is 12 amino acids long. CDR3 sequence (DNA): TGTGCCAGCAGGCAGGGAGGCGAGACCCAGTACTTC. Its protein is CASRQGGETQYF.

The V call is TRBV5-1, the J call TRBJ2-5, with D possibly being TRBD2 (5 bases). This CDR3 spans 14 amino acids. Looked up from germline, CDR1 is SGHRS and CDR2 is YFSETQ. V was clipped by 2 bases and J by 1 base, with 9 bases between them. This chain's CDR3 is CASSFHRGQETQYF. The CDR3 DNA sequence: TGCGCCAGCAGCTTCCACCGGGGCCAAGAGACCCAGTACTTC.

V usage is TRBV9 and J usage is TRBJ2-5; 12 nucleotides agree with TRBD1. The germline V gene has CDR1 SGDLS and CDR2 YYNGEE. Trimming took 3 bases from V and 7 from J; bases not matched to a gene: 13. There are 17 residues in the CDR3. CDR3 sequence reads: CASSAPGTGGALGTQYF. In nucleotides, the CDR3 is TGTGCCAGCAGCGCGCCCGGGACAGGGGGCGCCTTGGGGACCCAGTACTTC. The full variable domain, with the rest looked up from reference TRBV9 and TRBJ2-5, is DSGVTQTPKHLITATGQRVTLRCSPRSGDLSVYWYQQSLDQGLQFLIQYYNGEERAKGNILERFSAQQFPDLHSELNLSSLELGDSALYFCASSAPGTGGALGTQYFGPGTRLLVL.

V gene TRBV10-2 combines with J gene TRBJ1-5; D gene unclear. V lost 1 base and J 1 base, leaving 8 bases between the germline ends. This CDR3 comprises 15 residues. Germline V gene lookup returns CDR1 WSHSY and CDR2 SAAADI. DNA for the CDR3: TGCGCCAGCAGTGAGTTTTCAGAAAGCAATCAGCCCCAGCATTTT. This gives the protein CASSEFSESNQPQHF.

The rearrangement joins TRBV21-1 to TRBJ2-7; the table's D call of TRBD1 was not tested on the DNA. TRBV21-1 is given as a pseudogene. The CDR3 runs to 14 residues. DNA for the CDR3: TGTGCCAGCAGCAGCTTGGGGGCCCCACCCGAGCAGTACTTC. Translating it yields CASSSLGAPPEQYF.

This sequence joins TRBV27 and TRBJ1-2; D uncertain. The CDR3 loop spans 12 amino acids. V dropped 6 bases and J dropped 4 bases, with 9 bases sitting between them. The V gene's germline CDR1 is MNHEY and CDR2 SMNVEV (reference sequence). CDR3 nucleotides: TGTGCCAGCAGCGATAACTTCTATGGCTACACCTTC. Protein: CASSDNFYGYTF.

This chain links TRBV6-5 with TRBJ2-5; 14 bases fit TRBD2. Per germline, CDR1 MNHEY and CDR2 SVGAGI. V gave up 2 bases and J gave up 6 bases; unmatched junction bases: 5. The CDR3 runs 16 residues. The CDR3 region has the DNA TGTGCCAGCAGTTACGGGACTAGCGGGGGCTCACAGACCCAGTACTTC. Amino acid sequence: CASSYGTSGGSQTQYF.

This chain joins TRBV2 and TRBJ2-1, with 11 bases matching TRBD2. CDR1 and CDR2 (germline): SNHLY, FYNNEI. This CDR3 has 17 residues. V was pared by 2 bases and J by 3 bases, with 6 bases of the junction left unmatched. CDR3 amino acids: CASSELAGGPLYNEQFF. The DNA of the CDR3 is TGTGCCAGCAGTGAACTAGCGGGAGGTCCCCTCTACAATGAGCAGTTCTTC.

This clone was picked up a small number of times. V and J are TRBV18 and TRBJ2-5; 13 positions match TRBD2. V shed 3 bases and J 7 bases; nucleotides not matched to a gene: 8. Germline V lookup: CDR1 KGHSH, CDR2 LQKENI. The CDR3 totals 16 residues. CDR3 amino acids: CASSPPGLAGEGTQYF. For the CDR3, the DNA is TGTGCCAGCTCACCTCCAGGACTAGCGGGGGAGGGGACCCAGTACTTC.

J is TRBJ2-4 and V is TRBV7-9; tentative D call: TRBD2 (6 bases). Germline lookup yields CDR1 SEHNR and CDR2 FQNEAQ (reference sequence). The CDR3 has 12 residues. Trimming took 3 bases from V and 11 from J, leaving 11 bases between them. For the CDR3, the DNA is TGTGCCAGCAGCTTGGAGGGGCCTCTTCAGTACTTC. This sequence encodes CASSLEGPLQYF.

V is TRBV19 and J is TRBJ2-7, with 10 bases fitting TRBD2. The CDR3 loop spans 13 amino acids. Germline CDR1 LNHDA, CDR2 SQIVND (reference sequence). With 5 bases clipped from V and 5 bases from J, the junction kept 3 bases outside the gene matches. The CDR3 sequence: CASSRGLADEQYF. CDR3 sequence (DNA): TGTGCCAGTAGTCGAGGACTAGCGGACGAGCAGTACTTC.

The chain uses TRBV10-3 and TRBJ2-2; 10 positions match TRBD2. CDR1 is ENHRY and CDR2 is SYGVKD in the germline V gene. The CDR3 totals 17 residues. J was trimmed by 0 bases and V by 8 bases; bases with no gene match: 9. CDR3 bases: TGTGCCATCGGGTCTAGCGGGGGATACGCGAACACCGGGGAGCTGTTTTTT. Its protein is CAIGSSGGYANTGELFF.

The genes are TRBV13 and TRBJ2-1; 9 nucleotides match TRBD2. The length of the CDR3 is 16 residues. Germline V gene data show CDR1 as PRHDT and CDR2 as FYEKMQ (reference sequence). V dropped 5 bases and J dropped 6; count of bases not matched to a gene: 11. CDR3 in amino acids: CASSPRLAAVVNEQFF. The CDR3 DNA sequence: TGTGCCAGCAGCCCCAGACTAGCGGCCGTCGTCAATGAGCAGTTCTTC.

The chain is built from TRBV10-2 and TRBJ2-7; 10 positions agree with TRBD1. CDR1 and CDR2 (germline): WSHSY, SAAADI. The CDR3 spans 14 residues. After removal of 7 bases from V and 2 bases from J, the junction contained 5 bases not matched to a gene. The CDR3 reads CASTSGTGAYEQYF. The CDR3 DNA sequence: TGCGCCAGCACCTCCGGGACAGGGGCCTACGAGCAGTACTTC.

This chain joins TRBV27 and TRBJ1-2; TRBD1 matches at 10 bases. After removal of 1 base from V and 6 bases from J, the junction contained 11 bases not matched to a gene. The CDR3 sequence is 17 residues long. The germline V gene encodes CDR1 MNHEY and CDR2 SMNVEV (reference sequence). CDR3 sequence: CASSLWTGGYPPDGYTF. DNA for the CDR3: TGTGCCAGCAGTTTATGGACAGGGGGTTACCCACCCGATGGCTACACCTTC.

This sequence joins TRBV19 and TRBJ2-7, with 7 bases fitting TRBD2. This CDR3 region has 15 residues. Germline-derived CDR1 and CDR2 are LNHDA and SQIVND (reference sequence). V trimming: 3 bases; J trimming: 3 bases; junction bases outside the gene matches: 8. This chain's CDR3 is CASSIFASGFYEQYF. DNA for the CDR3: TGTGCCAGTAGTATCTTCGCTAGCGGATTCTACGAGCAGTACTTC.